Sequencing of this TCR beta chain was carried out in a study of blood T cells in healthy people across ages. Broader study findings: CMV infection status of these donors was not known.

Germline CDR1 reads MNHEY; CDR2 reads SVGEGT. This CDR3 spans 15 amino acids. Trimming cost V 6 bases and J 2 bases; bases outside gene matches: 9. Regarding this clonotype: Its antigen is undetermined.

Using a J-beta primer mix together with a sample-barcoded 5' primer, a second PCR was run for roughly 6 to 12 cycles. A template-switch adaptor that had 12 random nucleotides put a tag on each cDNA molecule. From the 5' RACE reads, TCRdb called clonotypes with MiXCR, one entry per CDR3 protein. The profile covers around 1,500,000 distinct CDR3 sequences, with roughly 40% appearing a single time and less than 8% taken by the ten largest. The chain is built from TRBV6-2 or TRBV6-3 and TRBJ2-5; 7 bases align to TRBD1. The TCR sequence derives from a woman aged 18-29 years in good health. The sequenced material came from blood. In DNA, the CDR3 is TGTGCCAGCAGCCCCCGACAGGGTAAACAAGAGACCCAGTACTTC. It yields the protein CASSPRQGKQETQYF.